These T cell receptor beta chains were read from a single sample in a study of T cells in localized non-small cell lung cancer. Method: immunoSEQ multiplex PCR; TCRdb's copy keeps in-frame clones and lacks some. The sample shows under 55,000 clones, roughly 80% of them seen only once. The source was PBMCs, collected before any cancer treatment. The receptors here all came from a woman between 35 and 75 years old with stage II lung adenocarcinoma. Both conserved end residues are part of each CDR3. A D gene is named only where the DNA matches it firmly. Size is stated for part of the rows, as once, few or many counts, or as a class when the clone is expanded.

d_call: .
clone_size: .
j_call: TRBJ1-1
v_call: TRBV11-2
cdr3_aa: CASSSTPGTPRTEAFF
cdr3_nt: TGTGCCAGCAGCTCCACCCCCGGGACGCCTAGGACTGAAGCTTTCTTT

d_call: .
clone_size: .
j_call: TRBJ1-1
v_call: TRBV27
cdr3_aa: CASSPTVMNTEAFF
cdr3_nt: TGTGCCAGCAGTCCGACAGTCATGAACACTGAAGCTTTCTTT

d_call: .
clone_size: many
j_call: TRBJ1-2
v_call: TRBV29-1
cdr3_aa: CSVLENYGYTF
cdr3_nt: TGCAGCGTTCTCGAGAACTATGGCTACACCTTC

d_call: TRBD1
clone_size: .
j_call: TRBJ1-2
v_call: TRBV29-1
cdr3_aa: CSVTRQGDYGYTF
cdr3_nt: TGCAGCGTAACACGACAGGGCGACTATGGCTACACCTTC

d_call: .
clone_size: few
j_call: TRBJ1-1
v_call: TRBV9
cdr3_aa: CASSVAAVMNTEAFF
cdr3_nt: TGTGCCAGCAGCGTAGCCGCAGTCATGAACACTGAAGCTTTCTTT

d_call: TRBD1
clone_size: .
j_call: TRBJ1-1
v_call: TRBV19
cdr3_aa: CASRTGGTEAFF
cdr3_nt: TGTGCCAGTAGGACAGGGGGCACTGAAGCTTTCTTT

d_call: .
clone_size: .
j_call: TRBJ1-6
v_call: TRBV2
cdr3_aa: CASKTEGDSPLHF
cdr3_nt: TGTGCCAGCAAAACAGAGGGCGATTCACCCCTCCACTTT

d_call: .
clone_size: .
j_call: TRBJ1-5
v_call: TRBV6-1
cdr3_aa: CASSEGNQPQHF
cdr3_nt: TGTGCCAGCAGTGAAGGGAATCAGCCCCAGCATTTT

d_call: .
clone_size: .
j_call: TRBJ1-6
v_call: TRBV2
cdr3_aa: CASSQERGGDSPLHF
cdr3_nt: TGTGCCAGCAGCCAAGAGAGGGGGGGGGATTCACCCCTCCACTTT

d_call: .
clone_size: .
j_call: TRBJ2-3
v_call: TRBV7-6
cdr3_aa: CASSLDNTDTQYF
cdr3_nt: TGTGCCAGCAGCTTAGACAACACAGATACGCAGTATTTT

d_call: .
clone_size: .
j_call: TRBJ1-1
v_call: TRBV7-8
cdr3_aa: CASSLASGANTEAFF
cdr3_nt: TGTGCCAGCAGCTTAGCTTCGGGTGCCAACACTGAAGCTTTCTTT

d_call: .
clone_size: .
j_call: TRBJ1-1
v_call: TRBV29-1
cdr3_aa: CSVGHENTEAFF
cdr3_nt: TGCAGCGTTGGGCACGAGAACACTGAAGCTTTCTTT

d_call: .
clone_size: .
j_call: TRBJ2-3
v_call: TRBV5-6
cdr3_aa: CASSLMAGDTDTQYF
cdr3_nt: TGTGCCAGCAGCTTGATGGCAGGGGACACAGATACGCAGTATTTT

d_call: .
clone_size: .
j_call: TRBJ1-3
v_call: TRBV25-1
cdr3_aa: CASSEYRGSSGNTIYF
cdr3_nt: TGTGCCAGCAGTGAATATCGGGGTTCCTCTGGAAACACCATATATTTT

d_call: TRBD1
clone_size: .
j_call: TRBJ2-4
v_call: TRBV19
cdr3_aa: CASRDAPTGENIQYF
cdr3_nt: TGTGCCAGTAGAGATGCCCCGACAGGGGAAAACATTCAGTACTTC

d_call: .
clone_size: .
j_call: TRBJ2-7
v_call: TRBV2
cdr3_aa: CASIRGTPVEQYF
cdr3_nt: TGTGCCAGCATTCGGGGGACTCCTGTCGAGCAGTACTTC

d_call: TRBD2
clone_size: .
j_call: TRBJ2-3
v_call: TRBV25-1
cdr3_aa: CASSDPPGLADTQYF
cdr3_nt: TGTGCCAGCAGTGACCCACCGGGACTAGCAGATACGCAGTATTTT

d_call: .
clone_size: .
j_call: TRBJ1-1
v_call: TRBV7-9
cdr3_aa: CASSLGGKGTEAFF
cdr3_nt: TGTGCCAGCAGCCTAGGGGGGAAGGGCACTGAAGCTTTCTTT

d_call: .
clone_size: once
j_call: TRBJ2-1
v_call: TRBV7-8
cdr3_aa: CASSFRSGGLEQFF
cdr3_nt: TGTGCCAGCAGCTTCCGCTCGGGGGGCCTTGAGCAGTTCTTC

d_call: TRBD2
clone_size: .
j_call: TRBJ2-3
v_call: TRBV28
cdr3_aa: CASSAQGLAGPTQYF
cdr3_nt: TGTGCCAGCAGTGCACAGGGACTAGCGGGTCCTACGCAGTATTTT

d_call: .
clone_size: .
j_call: TRBJ1-1
v_call: TRBV7-2
cdr3_aa: CASSLVPRVGTEAFF
cdr3_nt: TGTGCCAGCAGCTTAGTTCCGAGGGTGGGCACTGAAGCTTTCTTT

d_call: TRBD2
clone_size: .
j_call: TRBJ2-3
v_call: TRBV7-3
cdr3_aa: CASSLSGGAEGTQYF
cdr3_nt: TGTGCCAGCAGCTTGAGCGGGGGGGCAGAGGGTACGCAGTATTTT

d_call: .
clone_size: .
j_call: TRBJ2-5
v_call: TRBV4-1
cdr3_aa: CASSYTGSETQYF
cdr3_nt: TGCGCCAGCAGCTATACAGGTTCGGAGACCCAGTACTTC

d_call: .
clone_size: .
j_call: TRBJ2-5
v_call: TRBV29-1
cdr3_aa: CSVGAQETQYF
cdr3_nt: TGCAGCGTTGGCGCCCAAGAGACCCAGTACTTC

d_call: TRBD1
clone_size: .
j_call: TRBJ2-7
v_call: TRBV29-1
cdr3_aa: CSAWDRSSYEQYF
cdr3_nt: TGCAGCGCTTGGGACAGGAGCTCCTACGAGCAGTACTTC

d_call: TRBD2
clone_size: .
j_call: TRBJ2-1
v_call: TRBV6-5
cdr3_aa: CASSYSTLAATHAFF
cdr3_nt: TGTGCCAGCAGTTACTCGACCCTAGCGGCGACACATGCGTTCTTC

d_call: .
clone_size: .
j_call: TRBJ2-7
v_call: TRBV5-5
cdr3_aa: CASSSTLSEQYF
cdr3_nt: TGTGCCAGCAGCTCCACCCTCAGCGAGCAGTACTTC

d_call: .
clone_size: few
j_call: TRBJ2-3
v_call: TRBV5-1
cdr3_aa: CASSPYLTEGTQYF
cdr3_nt: TGCGCCAGCAGTCCTTACTTGACAGAGGGAACGCAGTATTTT

d_call: .
clone_size: .
j_call: TRBJ1-1
v_call: TRBV19
cdr3_aa: CASSDQMNTEAFF
cdr3_nt: TGTGCCAGTAGTGACCAGATGAACACTGAAGCTTTCTTT

d_call: TRBD1
clone_size: .
j_call: TRBJ2-1
v_call: TRBV11-2
cdr3_aa: CASTNHRGRSNEQFF
cdr3_nt: TGTGCCAGCACCAACCACAGGGGGCGATCCAATGAGCAGTTCTTC

d_call: .
clone_size: .
j_call: TRBJ1-6
v_call: TRBV6-1
cdr3_aa: CASSGQGRQHSPLHF
cdr3_nt: TGTGCCAGCAGTGGTCAGGGCCGGCAGCATTCACCCCTCCACTTT

d_call: TRBD2
clone_size: .
j_call: TRBJ2-1
v_call: TRBV5-6
cdr3_aa: CASSLELAGESEQFF
cdr3_nt: TGTGCCAGCAGCTTGGAACTAGCGGGGGAAAGCGAGCAGTTCTTC

d_call: .
clone_size: .
j_call: TRBJ2-5
v_call: TRBV18
cdr3_aa: CASSGRRVETQYF
cdr3_nt: TGTGCCAGCTCAGGCCGAAGGGTGGAGACCCAGTACTTC

d_call: .
clone_size: .
j_call: TRBJ1-5
v_call: TRBV5-6
cdr3_aa: CASSLWGQPQHF
cdr3_nt: TGTGCCAGCAGCTTGTGGGGTCAGCCCCAGCATTTT

d_call: .
clone_size: .
j_call: TRBJ1-5
v_call: TRBV6-5
cdr3_aa: CASSGGGGTNQPQHF
cdr3_nt: TGTGCCAGCAGTGGGGGGGGAGGGACCAATCAGCCCCAGCATTTT

d_call: .
clone_size: .
j_call: TRBJ1-5
v_call: TRBV7-2
cdr3_aa: CASSLEYSNQPQHF
cdr3_nt: TGTGCCAGCAGCTTAGAATATAGCAATCAGCCCCAGCATTTT

d_call: TRBD1
clone_size: .
j_call: TRBJ1-6
v_call: TRBV11-2
cdr3_aa: CASSKRHDRASPLHF
cdr3_nt: TGTGCCAGCAGTAAGCGGCATGACAGGGCATCACCCCTCCACTTT

d_call: TRBD1
clone_size: .
j_call: TRBJ2-1
v_call: TRBV7-8
cdr3_aa: CASSFSGDRGFF
cdr3_nt: TGTGCCAGCAGCTTTTCGGGGGACAGGGGATTCTTC

d_call: .
clone_size: .
j_call: TRBJ2-5
v_call: TRBV29-1
cdr3_aa: CSVEVRGRGTQYF
cdr3_nt: TGCAGCGTTGAAGTGAGGGGGCGGGGGACCCAGTACTTC

d_call: .
clone_size: .
j_call: TRBJ1-5
v_call: TRBV28
cdr3_aa: CASSSSWEQPQHF
cdr3_nt: TGTGCCAGCAGTTCCAGCTGGGAACAGCCCCAGCATTTT

d_call: TRBD1
clone_size: .
j_call: TRBJ1-2
v_call: TRBV5-8
cdr3_aa: CASSLDRGRPNYGYTF
cdr3_nt: TGTGCCAGCAGCTTGGACAGGGGGCGGCCGAACTATGGCTACACCTTC